This T cell receptor (beta chain) derives from a study of cytomegalovirus exposure and HLA in healthy donors. Points from the study as a whole: Cytomegalovirus-associated status was assigned to 164 TCR beta chains. Serostatus for CMV was the only available immune exposure information. Most likely, a cluster of highly shared sequence variants arose as a sequencing artifact.

Comment on this clone: Its antigen is not known.

This CDR3 contains 11 residues. The germline gives CDR1 SGHTA, CDR2 FQGNSA. V lost 3 bases and J 6 bases, leaving 5 bases between the germline ends. The study ran its PCR with 60 Vbeta and 13 Jbeta primers. Sequencing was performed with immunoSEQ multiplex PCR; in TCRdb, only in-frame clones are kept and a portion is missing. The table records some 90,000 clones, about four fifths of them present only once. Sequencing was performed on PBMCs. This clonotype was sampled from a man aged 50-59 years in good health and CMV-seropositive. The V call is TRBV7-2, the J call TRBJ1-2; a weak D match, TRBD1 (5 bases). The CDR3 sequence is CASSFRDGYTF. The CDR3, as DNA: TGTGCCAGCAGCTTCAGGGATGGCTACACCTTC.